One T cell receptor beta chain is described in this entry. The antigen it recognizes is unknown. No base quality values were provided; no much bigger clone lies one nucleotide off. Libraries were prepared through the immunoSEQ multiplex PCR assay. For the multiplex PCR, a mixture combining 60 forward primers for TCR Vbeta segments and 13 reverse primers for TCR Jbeta segments was used. The CDR3 region of rearranged TCR beta genes was amplified from genomic DNA by a multiplex PCR assay. Amplified TCR beta libraries were sequenced as 87-base-pair reads on the Illumina HiSeq System. The paper's processing steps were these. A later analysis tallied 80 million to 95 million unique TCR beta chains across the 550 to 850 repertoires, and around 12 million of those chains were shared by two or more donors. A nearest-neighbor algorithm error-corrected the raw reads and collapsed the reads into unique sequences, merging closely related sequences to remove PCR and sequencing errors. Alignment of CDR3 sequences to IMGT reference sequences was used to assign V, D and J gene segments. For a sequence to be retained, a match of at least six nucleotides was required to both a V gene segment and a J gene segment. A rearrangement was called productive if the CDR3 had no stop codons and remained in frame with V and J, and every other rearrangement was called non-productive. Following IMGT convention, CDR3 was defined as the stretch from the second conserved V-encoded cysteine up to the conserved J-encoded phenylalanine. Sequences without an unambiguous match to a single V gene segment were excluded from the earlier analysis of about 640 of the donors. In an earlier analysis of approximately 610 of the donors, V segments were called functional above 56.7% productive rearrangements and were called segregating when the between-donor standard deviation exceeded 5%. A statistical classification framework was built for diagnosing cytomegalovirus status from the catalog of TCR beta chain sequences. In a later analysis, TCR nucleotide sequences were compared against IMGT/GENE-DB human TR gene sequences so that V and J genes could be assigned. In a later analysis, CDR3 sequences and most-parsimonious VDJ recombination scenarios were assigned using the TCRdist pipeline. A later analysis defined each TCR beta chain by its CDR3 amino acid sequence plus V-gene family, and excluded reads lacking a unique V-gene family. To address suspected cross-contamination and a sequencing artifact, a later analysis removed roughly 640 highly shared, low-generation-probability nucleotide sequences. For each public chain, a later analysis derived a clonal expansion index from normalized ranks of inferred template counts within each repertoire. Generation probabilities in a later analysis came from a VDJ recombination model fitted to out-of-frame rearrangements, and those results were checked against IGoR. A later analysis scored TCR-TCR, TCR-HLA and TCR-CMV co-occurrence with hypergeometric tests, applying a repertoire-size bias correction to TCR pairs. To estimate false discovery rates, a later analysis permuted the HLA or CMV assignments 20 times. A later analysis grouped co-occurring TCRs with DBSCAN, adding TCRdist sequence similarity when clustering within HLA-allele-positive subsets. For co-occurrence clustering, repertoires with fewer than 30,000 or more than 120,000 public chains were excluded, along with about five repertoires with anomalous nucleotide sharing. The table was pulled from immuneACCESS by TCRdb, which kept in-frame rearrangements only. Such tables lose some clones; where checked, under half of the loss comes from unresolved V genes, and the rest has no known cause. Clonal size and the V and J genes are those of that table, whereas D and trimming came from the DNA. For this sample the table gives 160,000 or so clones, of which 75% to 85% were detected only once. Roughly a tenth of the sample comes from the top ten.

The cohort comprised some 700 healthy bone marrow donors. At the time of sampling, all cohort members were nominally healthy, though unrecorded immune exposures were likely present. The donor was CMV seropositive and belonged to the group of around 300 seropositive cohort members. A peripheral blood sample was collected from each donor, and TCR beta sequencing was performed on peripheral blood mononuclear cells. Genomic DNA was extracted from the blood cell samples with the Qiagen DNeasy Blood Extraction Kit. This entry belongs to a study of cytomegalovirus exposure and HLA in healthy donors (dated by TCRdb to the late 2010s). For context, the study as a whole: An earlier analysis of approximately 590 of the donors reported approximately 300 Gb of sequence data and some 120 million unique TCR beta sequences from approximately 180 million T cells. The study used immunosequencing to profile the T cell repertoires of approximately 640 subjects and linked those repertoires to cytomegalovirus serostatus. Besides the first cohort of 500 to 700 subjects, a separate validation cohort made up of roughly 130 different subjects was used. All discovery cohort repertoires had been generated using a single sequencing platform. Both class I and class II loci were covered by HLA typing, at four-digit resolution. Four or five DR-DQ haplotypes were handled as single units for association and clustering because linkage in the cohort was strong. To study patterns of TCR occurrence, a later analysis re-analyzed previously published TCR beta repertoires from under 750 donors and added high-resolution HLA genotyping. Donor age, sex, ethnicity and CMV serostatus were compiled alongside the repertoire data. An earlier analysis of around 540 of the donors applied high-throughput TCR beta sequencing to assess whether each TCR beta V gene segment acted as functional or pseudogenic. The aim of the study was to test whether cataloging public T cell receptors could identify signatures of past pathogen exposure. High-throughput TCR immunosequencing, statistical association of individual TCRs with disease status, and machine learning were combined to predict cytomegalovirus infection status. Rather than drawing on any new phenotypic data, the later analysis identified candidate immune exposures from TCR beta sequences and the way those sequences occurred across donors. On average, about 200,000 unique TCR beta nucleotide sequences were sequenced per donor among several hundred genotyped donors of the cohort, with 15% to 20% of those sequences being non-productive. In a later genetic analysis, genome-wide SNP genotypes for about 55% of the roughly 700 donors were used, and that subset was treated as a discovery cohort. Of the roughly 390 genotyped donors, 81% fell in the genetic ancestry cluster associated with self-reported Caucasian donors. An early release covering 500 to 750 HLA-typed donors comprised about 290 gigabases of sequencing data and around 80 million unique TCR sequences. The number of donors typed differed by locus, with roughly 620-630 for A, B, C, DRB1 and DQB1, more than 500 for DQA1, 600 to 610 for DPA1, and some 440 for DPB1.

Results the study describes overall, beyond this receptor: Most TCR sequences were seen in very few donors, while some public TCRs were found in many individuals. A further reported finding was that TCR beta sequences accurately predicted the HLA-A and HLA-B alleles for most subjects in the first cohort. According to the authors, the approach could potentially be generalized to other disease states and immunological phenotypes. In a later genetic analysis, a missense DCLRE1C variant was associated with V-gene and J-gene trimming of TCR beta chains, and the association was replicated in an independent cohort. In a later analysis, most CMV-associated TCR beta chains were found to appear HLA-restricted, with HLA associations seemingly driven largely by CMV exposure. A later analysis associated 16,951 TCR beta sequences with specific HLA alleles at a false discovery rate of 0.05. Linkage disequilibrium might explain the correlated functional status among segregating V segments, but an unknown experimental factor could not be ruled out. In both the original and validation cohorts, the classifier was reported to diagnose cytomegalovirus status with high specificity and sensitivity. The presence/absence analyses assumed that sequencing depth was roughly uniform across donors, and that assumption may not be true. A cluster of highly shared sequence variants was judged likely to represent a technical artifact of the sequencing pipeline. Compared with the approximately 670-donor mean, donors in an Asian-associated ancestry cluster had fewer N-insertions in productive TCRs, according to a later genetic analysis. For the cohort, immune exposure information was limited to CMV serostatus. An earlier analysis of approximately 530 of the donors showed that most TCR beta V segments appeared in productive rearrangements either about 90% or about 30% of the time, which broadly matched IMGT annotations. In vitro tests confirmed that a few of the cytomegalovirus-associated TCR beta chains recognize cytomegalovirus antigens. HLA typing was unavailable for some donors at each locus, so association tests used only the typed subset. When HLA alleles, especially DR and DQ, strongly co-occurred, attributing TCR associations to individual alleles was difficult. In a later analysis, several top co-occurrence clusters were reported to appear linked to parvovirus B19, influenza, CMV and Epstein-Barr virus. In a later analysis, the rate of TCR association differed among HLA loci, with DRB1 alleles having the most associated TCRs and HLA-C alleles having the fewest. This cohort had only TCR beta chains sequenced, and the lack of alpha or paired-chain data limited which features could be detected. A later analysis found that HLA-associated TCR beta chains were more clonally expanded and had lower generation probabilities than equally common non-associated chains. Because counts were too low, some 16 rarely observed V segments, including chromosome 9 orphons, were excluded from the earlier analysis of several hundred of the donors. The study gave a list of more than 150 TCR beta chains associated with cytomegalovirus.

This sequence originates from a man between 50 and 59 years old in good health and CMV-seropositive. The sequenced material came from PBMCs.

The DNA is TGTGCCAGCAGTTTTCGGACAGCCTACGAGCAGTACTTC. Translation gives CASSFRTAYEQYF. Recombination connected TRBV27 to TRBJ2-7; tentative D gene TRBD1, with 6 bases matching. Per the germline V gene (reference sequence), MNHEY is the CDR1 and SMNVEV is the CDR2. Taken from cysteine to phenylalanine, the CDR3 has 13 residues. The kept DNA is CDR3 alone, 39 bases in frame from the first base. The V and J ends are trimmed by 3 bases and 2 bases, leaving 8 bases between them.